The T cell receptor beta chain described here comes from a study of blood T cell repertoires in COVID-19. The assay was immunoSEQ multiplex PCR, and TCRdb's table has in-frame clones only and misses some. This sample carries 150,000 to 200,000 clones, approximately 84% of them seen once, and the ten largest clones take 10% to 15%. Germline loops: CDR1 MDHEN, CDR2 SYDVKM. The J segment lost 16 bases and the V segment lost 5 bases, leaving 9 bases of the junction unmatched. The CDR3 extends over 12 amino acids. This clonotype was sampled from a man aged 45-65 years who had recovered from COVID-19. The genes are TRBV28 and TRBJ1-4, with 8 bases lining up with TRBD1. The sample consisted of PBMCs or T cells enriched from blood (not recorded which). The CDR3 DNA sequence: TGTGCCAGCAGTGCACTTCGACAGGGGCCGTTTTTT. This encodes CASSALRQGPFF.